Listed below are T cell receptor beta chains from one sample, sequenced in a study of T cells in localized non-small cell lung cancer. Data came from immunoSEQ multiplex PCR; TCRdb stores just in-frame clones and leaves some out. The sample contains over 70,000 clones, approximately 90% of which appear only once. The sample in question was PBMCs, obtained before any cancer treatment. These receptors were collected from a woman aged 35-75 years with stage II squamous cell lung carcinoma. The CDR3 runs from the conserved cysteine through the conserved F or W. The D gene is left open where the match is weak. The size of a clone is reported for some rows only, either as once, few or many, or as a class for expanded clones.

TRBV5-1	TRBJ1-2	.	14	.	TGCGCCAGCAGCCGGGATCCGGAACGTTATGGCTACACCTTC	CASSRDPERYGYTF
TRBV5-1	TRBJ1-1	TRBD1	14	.	TGCGCCAGCAGCCGGGGACAGGGGAAAGTTGAAGCTTTCTTT	CASSRGQGKVEAFF
TRBV6-5	TRBJ2-7	TRBD1	13	.	TGTGCCAGCAGTTTAGACAGGGGAGGCGAGCAGTACTTC	CASSLDRGGEQYF
TRBV7-9	TRBJ1-1	.	13	.	TGTGCCAGCAGCTTATTAGGGAACACTGAAGCTTTCTTT	CASSLLGNTEAFF
TRBV11-2	TRBJ2-4	.	17	.	TGTGCCAGCAGCCTCCGGACAGGAGGGGTAACCAAAAACATTCAGTACTTC	CASSLRTGGVTKNIQYF
TRBV10-1	TRBJ2-5	.	16	once	TGCGCCAGCAGTGAAGGTGGGGCGCGGGTTCAAGAGACCCAGTACTTC	CASSEGGARVQETQYF
TRBV6-1	TRBJ1-5	TRBD1	14	.	TGTGCCAGTACCGGGACAGGGGTCCGCCAGCCCCAGCATTTT	CASTGTGVRQPQHF
TRBV12-5	TRBJ1-5	TRBD1	15	once	TGTGCTAGTGGATACCAACAGGGGGCCGTTCAGCCCCAGCATTTT	CASGYQQGAVQPQHF
TRBV7-9	TRBJ1-1	.	12	.	TGTGCCAGCAGCCTATCGGGGACTGAAGCTTTCTTT	CASSLSGTEAFF
TRBV4-1	TRBJ2-5	TRBD2	18	few	TGCGCCAGCAGCCAAGAGAAACGACTAGCGGGAGAGCGGGAGACCCAGTACTTC	CASSQEKRLAGERETQYF